This T cell receptor (beta chain) emerged from a study of blood T cells in healthy people across ages. Study findings and constraints: One million T cells yielded diversity estimates that were considered underestimates.

A remark on this clonotype: Its antigen remains unknown.

Together with a sample-barcoded 5' primer, a J-beta primer mix was included in a second PCR lasting about 7 to 12 cycles. MiXCR, applied by TCRdb to the 5' RACE reads, yields one record per CDR3 protein. Here the sample spans some 1,000,000 distinct CDR3 sequences, around 27% being singletons. These data were also filed under a second study, of T cells of mothers and their children. Turning to that study: Maternal samples each gave over 9.5 million TCR beta CDR3 reads, and child samples roughly 3 million each. TCR recombination output is shaped by thymic selection similarly in related and unrelated pairs. The overlap seen between related mothers and children slightly exceeded that of unrelated pairs, though not significantly.

The sequence was collected from a girl aged 2-9 years in good health. Sequencing was carried out using blood.

CDR3 in DNA: TGTGCCAGCAGATACGCTTACGGGGGGTACACTGAAGCTTTCTTT. Translating it yields CASRYAYGGYTEAFF. The rearrangement links TRBV6-2 or TRBV6-3 to TRBJ1-1, with a possible D match to TRBD1 (5 bases). Trimming shortened V by 6 bases and J by 3 bases, and 17 bases separated the two germline ends. In germline, CDR1 is MNHEY, CDR2 SVGEGT. CDR3 length: 15 amino acids.